Below are 9 T cell receptor beta chains sequenced from a single sample in a study of CD4+ T cells in melanoma. Libraries were prepared by immunoSEQ multiplex PCR; TCRdb keeps only in-frame clonotypes and omits some of them. In the table there are roughly 52,000 clones, about 72% of which are singletons. The sample was tumor tissue. These receptor sequences come from a human donor with melanoma.

Concerning this clone itself: The sample has other DNA sequences that encode this CDR3 too. This chain connects TRBV27 to TRBJ2-5, with unresolved D. Trimming stripped 4 bases from V and 5 bases from J, with 11 bases between. CDR3 length: 13 residues. Germline-derived CDR1 and CDR2 are MNHEY and SMNVEV (reference sequence). CDR3 in amino acids: CASSSGSGETQYF. As DNA, the CDR3 is TGTGCCAGCAGTTCGGGCAGTGGTGAGACCCAGTACTTC.

This CDR3 reads CASSLGFGNRGGGTDTQYF. CDR3 DNA sequence: TGTGCCAGCAGCTTAGGATTTGGCAACAGGGGGGGAGGCACAGATACGCAGTATTTT. This chain links TRBV7-9 with TRBJ2-3; D is possibly TRBD1 (8 bases). Looked up from germline, CDR1 is SEHNR and CDR2 is FQNEAQ (reference sequence). V lost 1 base and J lost 1, with 21 bases in between. The CDR3 is 19 residues long.

The chain recombines TRBV5-1 with TRBJ2-7; 8 nucleotides align to TRBD1. Trimming at V came to 0 bases and at J to 6 bases, leaving 8 bases not matched to a gene. The germline CDR1 and CDR2 sequences are SGHRS and YFSETQ. This CDR3 has 15 residues. CDR3 sequence reads: CASSLAEDRGLEQYF. The CDR3 region has the DNA TGCGCCAGCAGCTTGGCCGAAGACAGGGGCCTCGAGCAGTACTTC. The full variable domain, its missing parts supplied by reference TRBV5-1 and TRBJ2-7, is KAGVTQTPRYLIKTRGQQVTLSCSPISGHRSVSWYQQTPGQGLQFLFEYFSETQRNKGNFPGRFSGRQFSNSRSEMNVSTLELGDSALYLCASSLAEDRGLEQYFGPGTRLTVT.

About this clone: Its ends do not fully match the called genes, so a read error is possible. This sequence joins TRBV7-7 and TRBJ2-1; perhaps TRBD1 as D (6 bases). The CDR3 consists of 14 residues. Germline V gives CDR1 SSHAT, CDR2 FNYEAQ (reference sequence). The CDR3 nucleotides are TGTGCTAGCAGCTCAGATACAGGGCTCGATGAGCAGTTCTTC. Translated, it gives CASSSDTGLDEQFF.

The V and J genes are TRBV6-5 and TRBJ2-5; weak D call: TRBD2 (5 bases). Trimming shortened V by 2 bases and J by 5 bases, and 9 bases separated the two germline ends. Germline-derived CDR1 and CDR2 are MNHEY and SVGAGI. The CDR3 loop spans 13 amino acids. CDR3: CASSYARRETQYF. CDR3 nucleotide sequence: TGTGCCAGCAGTTACGCCAGGAGGGAGACCCAGTACTTC.

This chain uses TRBV6-5 with TRBJ1-1; D not certain. Germline-derived CDR1 and CDR2 are MNHEY and SVGAGI. V shed 6 bases and J shed 4 bases, with 6 bases lying between them. CDR3 length: 11 amino acids. The CDR3 sequence: CASRRSTEAFF. DNA of the CDR3: TGTGCCAGCAGGAGGTCCACTGAAGCTTTCTTT.

The V call is TRBV6-5, the J call TRBJ1-5; unclear D gene. The CDR3 covers 12 residues. CDR1 and CDR2 from the germline V gene are MNHEY and SVGAGI. V lost 6 bases, J lost 6 bases, and 9 bases lay in between. Written as DNA, the CDR3 is TGTGCCAGCAGGACGGGCTCTCAGCCCCAGCATTTT. Translation gives CASRTGSQPQHF.

The chain joins TRBV5-4 to TRBJ1-1; tentative D call: TRBD1 (6 bases). Germline CDR1 and CDR2: SGHNT and YYREEE (reference sequence). V lost 4 bases, J lost 0 bases, and 19 bases lay in between. The CDR3 loop spans 17 amino acids. CDR3 nucleotide sequence: TGTGCCAGCAGCCGGGGGCAGGAGATTATCATGAACACTGAAGCTTTCTTT. This sequence encodes CASSRGQEIIMNTEAFF.

This clone was observed many times. This rearrangement joins TRBV30 to TRBJ2-1; the match to TRBD2 covers 7 bases. The CDR3 runs to 13 residues. Germline CDR1 is GTSNPN and CDR2 is SVGIG (reference sequence). Trimming took 4 bases from V and 7 from J; bases not matched to a gene: 7. The CDR3 bases are TGTGCCTGGACCTCCGGGACTATTAATGAGCAGTTCTTC. Translation gives CAWTSGTINEQFF.